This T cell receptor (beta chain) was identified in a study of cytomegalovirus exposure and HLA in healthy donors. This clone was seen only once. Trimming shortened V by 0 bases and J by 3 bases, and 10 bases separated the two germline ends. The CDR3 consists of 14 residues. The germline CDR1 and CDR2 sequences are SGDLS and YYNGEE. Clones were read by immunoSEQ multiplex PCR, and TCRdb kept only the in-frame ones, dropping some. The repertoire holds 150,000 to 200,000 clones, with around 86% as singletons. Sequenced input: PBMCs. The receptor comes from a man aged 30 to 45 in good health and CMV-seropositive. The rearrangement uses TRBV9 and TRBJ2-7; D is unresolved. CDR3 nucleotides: TGTGCCAGCAGCGTAGTGGATTTGGGCTACGAGCAGTACTTC. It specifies CASSVVDLGYEQYF.